This T cell receptor (beta chain) was observed in a study of blood T cell repertoires in COVID-19. V was pared by 3 bases and J by 6 bases, with 15 bases between. In germline, CDR1 is SQVTM, CDR2 ANQGSEA. This CDR3 region has 14 residues. Measured with immunoSEQ multiplex PCR; TCRdb has only the in-frame clones, and not every one. The profile shows 210,000 or so clones, 83% of them singletons. V and J are TRBV29-1 and TRBJ2-1, with D perhaps TRBD2 (6 bases). The receptor was derived from a woman aged 45 to 65 who had been exposed to COVID-19. The specimen was PBMCs or T cells enriched from blood (not recorded which). The CDR3 loop is CSVEGGAALNEQFF. The CDR3 DNA is TGCAGCGTTGAGGGGGGAGCGGCCCTCAATGAGCAGTTCTTC.